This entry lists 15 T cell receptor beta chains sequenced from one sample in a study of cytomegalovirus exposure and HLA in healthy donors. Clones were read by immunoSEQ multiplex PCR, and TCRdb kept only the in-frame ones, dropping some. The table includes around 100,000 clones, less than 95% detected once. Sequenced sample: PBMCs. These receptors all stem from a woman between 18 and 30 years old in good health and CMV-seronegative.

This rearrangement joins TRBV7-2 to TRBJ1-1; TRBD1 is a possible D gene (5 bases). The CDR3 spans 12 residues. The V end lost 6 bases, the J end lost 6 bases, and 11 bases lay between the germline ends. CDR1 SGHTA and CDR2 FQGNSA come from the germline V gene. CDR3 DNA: TGTGCCAGCAGGGGGGGTAAGGCTGAAGCTTTCTTT. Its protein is CASRGGKAEAFF.

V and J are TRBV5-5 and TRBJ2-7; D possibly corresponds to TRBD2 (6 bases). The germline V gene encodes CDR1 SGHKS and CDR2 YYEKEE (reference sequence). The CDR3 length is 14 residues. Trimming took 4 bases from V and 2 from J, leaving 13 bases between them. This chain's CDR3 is CASSLQGGPYEQYF. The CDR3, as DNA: TGTGCCAGCAGCCTTCAGGGAGGCCCCTACGAGCAGTACTTC.

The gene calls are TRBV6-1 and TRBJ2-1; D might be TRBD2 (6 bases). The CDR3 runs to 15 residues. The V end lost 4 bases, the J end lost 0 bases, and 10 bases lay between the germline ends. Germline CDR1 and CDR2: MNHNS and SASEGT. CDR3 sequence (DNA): TGTGCCAGCAGTGGGATAGCGGACTCCTACAATGAGCAGTTCTTC. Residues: CASSGIADSYNEQFF.

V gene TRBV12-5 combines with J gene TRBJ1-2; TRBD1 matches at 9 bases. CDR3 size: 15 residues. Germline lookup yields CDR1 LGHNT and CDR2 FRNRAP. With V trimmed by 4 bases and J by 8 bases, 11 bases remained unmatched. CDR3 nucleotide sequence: TGTGCTAGTGGTTCCTCGGGACAGGGCGACGGAGGCTACACCTTC. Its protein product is CASGSSGQGDGGYTF. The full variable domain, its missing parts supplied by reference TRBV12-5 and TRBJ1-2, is DARVTQTPRHKVTEMGQEVTMRCQPILGHNTVFWYRQTMMQGLELLAYFRNRAPLDDSGMPKDRFSAEMPDATLATLKIQPSEPRDSAVYFCASGSSGQGDGGYTFGSGTRLTVV.

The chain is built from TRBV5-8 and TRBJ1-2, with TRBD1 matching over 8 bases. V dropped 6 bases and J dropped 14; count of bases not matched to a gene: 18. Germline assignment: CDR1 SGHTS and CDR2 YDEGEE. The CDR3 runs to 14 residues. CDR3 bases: TGTGCCAGCATCGTCTCCAGGACAGGGAGGGTGGAGACCTTC. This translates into CASIVSRTGRVETF.

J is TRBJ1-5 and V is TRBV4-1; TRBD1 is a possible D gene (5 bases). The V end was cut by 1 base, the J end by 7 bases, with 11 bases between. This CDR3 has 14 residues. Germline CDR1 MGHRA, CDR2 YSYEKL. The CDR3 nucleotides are TGCGCCAGCAGCCAAGGCAGGGATCGGCAGCCCCAGCATTTT. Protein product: CASSQGRDRQPQHF.

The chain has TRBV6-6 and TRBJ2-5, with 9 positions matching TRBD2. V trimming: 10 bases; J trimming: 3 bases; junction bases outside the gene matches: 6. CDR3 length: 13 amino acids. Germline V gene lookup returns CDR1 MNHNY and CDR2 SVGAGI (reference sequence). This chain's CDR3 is CATQAGGKETQYF. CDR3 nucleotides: TGTGCCACCCAAGCGGGAGGTAAAGAGACCCAGTACTTC.

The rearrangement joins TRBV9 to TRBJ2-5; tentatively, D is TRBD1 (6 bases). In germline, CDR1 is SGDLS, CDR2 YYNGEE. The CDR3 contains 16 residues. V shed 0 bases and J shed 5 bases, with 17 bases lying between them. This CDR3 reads CASSVGLQGDLETQYF. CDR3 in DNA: TGTGCCAGCAGCGTAGGTTTACAGGGTGATTTGGAGACCCAGTACTTC.

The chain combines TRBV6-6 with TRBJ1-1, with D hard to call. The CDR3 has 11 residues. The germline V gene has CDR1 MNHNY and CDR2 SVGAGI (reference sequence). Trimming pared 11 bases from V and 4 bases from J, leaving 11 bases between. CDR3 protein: CAARGSTEAFF. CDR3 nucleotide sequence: TGTGCCGCCCGCGGGTCCACTGAAGCTTTCTTT.

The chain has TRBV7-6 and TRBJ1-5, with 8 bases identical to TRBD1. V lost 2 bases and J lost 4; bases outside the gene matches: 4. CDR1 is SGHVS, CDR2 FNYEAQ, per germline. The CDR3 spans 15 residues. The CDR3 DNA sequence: TGTGCCAGCAGCTTACAGCAGGGGGCGAATCAGCCCCAGCATTTT. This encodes CASSLQQGANQPQHF.

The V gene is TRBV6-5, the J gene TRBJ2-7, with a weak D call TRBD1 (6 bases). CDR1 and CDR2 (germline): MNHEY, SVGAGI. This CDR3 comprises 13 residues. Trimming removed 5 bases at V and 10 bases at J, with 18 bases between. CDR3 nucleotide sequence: TGTGCCAGCAGTCCAATAGACAGGAGTGATCAGTACTTC. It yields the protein CASSPIDRSDQYF.

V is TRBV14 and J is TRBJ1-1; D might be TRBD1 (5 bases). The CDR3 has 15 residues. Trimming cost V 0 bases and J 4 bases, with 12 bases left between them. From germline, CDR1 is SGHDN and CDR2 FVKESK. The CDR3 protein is CASSQETGRATEAFF. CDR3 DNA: TGTGCCAGCAGCCAAGAAACAGGCCGAGCCACTGAAGCTTTCTTT.

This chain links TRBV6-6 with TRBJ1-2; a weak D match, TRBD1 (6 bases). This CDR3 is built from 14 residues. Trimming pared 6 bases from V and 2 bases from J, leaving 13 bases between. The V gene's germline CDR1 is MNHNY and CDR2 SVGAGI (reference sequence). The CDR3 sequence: CASSRTETNYGYTF. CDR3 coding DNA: TGTGCCAGCAGCCGGACAGAAACCAACTATGGCTACACCTTC.

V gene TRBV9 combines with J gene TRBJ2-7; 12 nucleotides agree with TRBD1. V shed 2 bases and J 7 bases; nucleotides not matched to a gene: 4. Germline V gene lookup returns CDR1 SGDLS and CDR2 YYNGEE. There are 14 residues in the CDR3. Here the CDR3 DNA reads TGTGCCAGCAGCGTTGGGACAGGGGGCGGGGAGCAGTACTTC. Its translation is CASSVGTGGGEQYF. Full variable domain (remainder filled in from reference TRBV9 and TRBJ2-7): DSGVTQTPKHLITATGQRVTLRCSPRSGDLSVYWYQQSLDQGLQFLIQYYNGEERAKGNILERFSAQQFPDLHSELNLSSLELGDSALYFCASSVGTGGGEQYFGPGTRLTVT.

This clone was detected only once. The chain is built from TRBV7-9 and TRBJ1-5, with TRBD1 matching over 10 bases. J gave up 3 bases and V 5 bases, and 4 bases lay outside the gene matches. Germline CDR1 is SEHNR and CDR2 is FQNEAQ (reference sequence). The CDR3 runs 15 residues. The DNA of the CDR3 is TGTGCCAGCAGCCCCGGGACAGGGGCCAATCAGCCCCAGCATTTT. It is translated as CASSPGTGANQPQHF.